This is a list of T cell receptor beta chains from one sample in a study of blood T cell repertoires in COVID-19. Using immunoSEQ multiplex PCR, the repertoire was profiled, and TCRdb retains in-frame clones only, with some absent. The repertoire holds under 130,000 clones, with roughly 79% as singletons. Material for sequencing was peripheral blood. The receptor source for this set is a woman in her seventies with acute or convalescent COVID-19. Both conserved end residues are part of each CDR3. The D gene is left open where the match is weak. Rows give clone size only sometimes, using once, few, many, or a class for an expanded clone.

clone_size	d_call	v_call	j_call	cdr3_aa	cdr3_nt
once	NA	TRBV14	TRBJ2-7	CASSQEFEVVDEQYF	TGTGCCAGCAGCCAAGAGTTTGAGGTCGTGGACGAGCAGTACTTC
NA	NA	TRBV4-3	TRBJ2-1	CASSQDAAGGYNEQFF	TGCGCCAGCAGCCAAGACGCCGCTGGAGGATACAATGAGCAGTTCTTC
NA	TRBD2	TRBV3-1/TRBV3-2	TRBJ2-2	CASRASGGANTGELFF	TGTGCCAGCAGAGCCAGCGGGGGCGCGAACACCGGGGAGCTGTTTTTT
few	NA	TRBV12-3/TRBV12-4	TRBJ1-5	CASSPQGGVPQHF	TGTGCCAGCAGTCCCCAGGGAGGTGTACCCCAGCATTTT
NA	NA	TRBV3-1/TRBV3-2	TRBJ1-5	CASSQDPHQPQHF	TGTGCCAGCAGCCAAGACCCTCATCAGCCCCAGCATTTT
NA	NA	TRBV5-4	TRBJ2-3	CASSLSGSPSQYF	TGTGCCAGCAGCTTATCTGGCAGTCCCTCGCAGTATTTT
NA	TRBD1	TRBV6-5	TRBJ1-1	CASSYGTEQNTEAFF	TGTGCCAGCAGTTACGGGACAGAGCAGAACACTGAAGCTTTCTTT
NA	NA	TRBV10-2	TRBJ1-1	CASTASIVLEAFF	TGCGCCAGCACCGCCTCGATTGTACTTGAAGCTTTCTTT
NA	TRBD1	TRBV15	TRBJ2-1	CATSRARGLNNEQFF	TGTGCCACCAGCAGAGCCAGGGGGCTTAACAATGAGCAGTTCTTC
NA	NA	TRBV28	TRBJ1-4	CASSLRGGATNEKLFF	TGTGCCAGCAGTTTAAGAGGGGGTGCAACTAATGAAAAACTGTTTTTT
once	TRBD2	TRBV10-3	TRBJ2-1	CAILAETYNEQFF	TGTGCCATACTAGCGGAAACCTACAATGAGCAGTTCTTC
NA	TRBD1	TRBV28	TRBJ1-1	CASSLSGGEYWTEAFF	TGTGCCAGCAGTTTATCAGGGGGCGAGTATTGGACTGAAGCTTTCTTT
NA	NA	TRBV4-1	TRBJ1-1	CASSQVGGTEAFF	TGCGCCAGCAGCCAAGTAGGGGGCACTGAAGCTTTCTTT
NA	NA	TRBV4-2	TRBJ2-1	CASSQEASSRNEQFF	TGTGCCAGCAGCCAAGAAGCTAGCAGTCGCAATGAGCAGTTCTTC
NA	TRBD1	TRBV6-2/TRBV6-3	TRBJ1-2	CASSSQGVGYTF	TGTGCCAGCAGCTCCCAGGGGGTTGGCTACACCTTC
NA	TRBD2	TRBV3-1/TRBV3-2	TRBJ2-7	CASSQGPSGASYEQYF	TGTGCCAGCAGCCAGGGCCCGAGCGGGGCCTCCTACGAGCAGTACTTC
NA	TRBD2	TRBV7-2	TRBJ2-3	CASSLDLAGGADTQYF	TGTGCCAGCAGCTTAGACCTAGCGGGGGGCGCAGATACGCAGTATTTT
NA	NA	TRBV5-1	TRBJ1-1	CASTSKGWGGTEAFF	TGCGCCAGCACCTCTAAGGGTTGGGGAGGCACTGAAGCTTTCTTT
NA	TRBD1	TRBV5-1	TRBJ1-2	CASSPSGQRNNYGYTF	TGCGCCAGCAGCCCTTCGGGACAGAGAAATAACTATGGCTACACCTTC
NA	NA	TRBV28	TRBJ1-2	CASSWYREDGYTF	TGTGCCAGCAGTTGGTACAGGGAAGATGGCTACACCTTC
NA	NA	TRBV7-2	TRBJ1-1	CASSLGVTGTEAFF	TGTGCCAGCAGCTTAGGGGTTACGGGGACTGAAGCTTTCTTT
NA	NA	TRBV1	TRBJ2-1	CTSRAGTSGGVSFCEQFF	TGCACCAGCAGAGCAGGGACTAGCGGGGGGGTGAGCTTTTGTGAGCAGTTCTTC
NA	NA	TRBV6-1	TRBJ1-1	CASSEVGANTEAFF	TGTGCCAGCAGTGAAGTAGGGGCGAACACTGAAGCTTTCTTT
few	NA	TRBV2	TRBJ1-6	CASSEAQGMANYNSPLHF	TGTGCCAGCAGTGAAGCACAGGGAATGGCCAACTATAATTCACCCCTCCACTTT
NA	NA	TRBV30	TRBJ2-2	CAWSVQGATGELFF	TGTGCCTGGAGTGTACAGGGCGCCACCGGGGAGCTGTTTTTT
NA	TRBD2	TRBV5-4	TRBJ2-3	CASSPGLAGSYSTDTQYF	TGTGCCAGCAGCCCAGGACTAGCGGGGTCCTATAGCACAGATACGCAGTATTTT
NA	TRBD1	TRBV6-5	TRBJ1-5	CASSGEGTGNQPQHF	TGTGCCAGCAGCGGAGAGGGGACAGGCAATCAGCCCCAGCATTTT
NA	TRBD1	TRBV5-1	TRBJ1-3	CASSSRGDSGNTIYF	TGCGCCAGCAGCTCCAGGGGGGACTCTGGAAACACCATATATTTT
NA	TRBD1	TRBV4-3	TRBJ1-1	CASSQGDGTGGSTEAFF	TGCGCCAGCAGCCAAGGGGACGGGACAGGGGGGAGTACTGAAGCTTTCTTT
NA	NA	TRBV19	TRBJ2-1	CASKVGEAYNEQFF	TGTGCCAGTAAGGTGGGGGAGGCCTACAATGAGCAGTTCTTC
NA	NA	TRBV14	TRBJ1-2	CASSQDRGTLYGYTF	TGTGCCAGCAGCCAAGATCGTGGGACACTTTATGGCTACACCTTC
NA	TRBD1	TRBV19	TRBJ1-6	CASRDRGSPLHF	TGTGCCAGCCGGGACAGGGGTTCACCCCTCCACTTT
NA	NA	TRBV4-1	TRBJ1-1	CASGPYLGGGAFF	TGCGCCAGCGGACCATACCTTGGGGGGGGAGCTTTCTTT
NA	NA	TRBV5-1	TRBJ1-3	CASSLAGSSGNTIYF	TGCGCCAGCAGCTTGGCCGGGAGTTCTGGAAACACCATATATTTT
NA	TRBD2	TRBV6-6	TRBJ2-5	CASSTGLAGRETQYF	TGTGCCAGCAGCACAGGGCTAGCGGGAAGGGAGACCCAGTACTTC
NA	TRBD1	TRBV7-2	TRBJ2-3	CASSIQGGQGSDTQYF	TGTGCCAGCAGCATCCAAGGGGGACAGGGTTCAGATACGCAGTATTTT
NA	TRBD1	TRBV7-6	TRBJ2-2	CASSTRTGPNTGELFF	TGTGCCAGCAGCACTCGGACAGGGCCGAACACCGGGGAGCTGTTTTTT
few	NA	TRBV30	TRBJ1-2	CAWSVVRGTNYGYTF	TGTGCCTGGAGTGTCGTCCGGGGAACTAACTATGGCTACACCTTC
NA	NA	TRBV19	TRBJ2-5	CASSSRGAETQYF	TGTGCCAGCTCTTCCAGGGGAGCGGAGACCCAGTACTTC
NA	TRBD1	TRBV7-9	TRBJ2-1	CASSSGTGVDNEQFF	TGTGCCAGCAGCTCCGGGACAGGGGTAGACAATGAGCAGTTCTTC
NA	NA	TRBV9	TRBJ1-2	CASSAYTGNYGYTF	TGTGCCAGCAGCGCATATACAGGGAACTATGGCTACACCTTC
NA	NA	TRBV3-1/TRBV3-2	TRBJ1-2	CASSQGLPTAGYGYTF	TGTGCCAGCAGCCAAGGACTCCCAACGGCCGGGTATGGCTACACCTTC
few	TRBD1	TRBV2	TRBJ2-2	CASQRTGANTGELFF	TGTGCCAGCCAGAGGACAGGGGCGAACACCGGGGAGCTGTTTTTT
NA	TRBD2	TRBV7-2	TRBJ2-3	CASSSGLAGPDTQYF	TGTGCCAGCAGCTCAGGACTAGCGGGACCAGATACGCAGTATTTT
NA	NA	TRBV4-3	TRBJ2-2	CASSQDWRNRVGELFF	TGCGCCAGCAGCCAAGATTGGCGGAACCGTGTCGGGGAGCTGTTTTTT
NA	TRBD2	TRBV9	TRBJ2-2	CASSVSGGAANTGELFF	TGTGCCAGCAGCGTTAGCGGGGGGGCCGCGAACACCGGGGAGCTGTTTTTT
NA	NA	TRBV30	TRBJ1-1	CAHSAGSNTEAFF	TGTGCCCACTCGGCAGGGTCGAACACTGAAGCTTTCTTT
NA	TRBD1	TRBV2	TRBJ1-2	CASRDRGRDYGYTF	TGTGCCAGCAGGGACAGGGGGCGCGACTATGGCTACACCTTC
NA	TRBD2	TRBV2	TRBJ2-1	CASKTGTSSNEQFF	TGTGCCAGCAAGACCGGGACTAGTTCAAATGAGCAGTTCTTC
NA	TRBD1	TRBV5-1	TRBJ1-1	CASSSGTVSGEAFF	TGCGCCAGCAGCTCCGGGACAGTCAGCGGGGAAGCTTTCTTT
NA	NA	TRBV7-9	TRBJ2-3	CASSLGVASTDTQYF	TGTGCCAGCAGCTTAGGCGTCGCTAGCACAGATACGCAGTATTTT
NA	NA	TRBV10-3	TRBJ1-4	CAISEGGKGFNEKLFF	TGTGCCATCAGTGAAGGAGGGAAGGGGTTTAATGAAAAACTGTTTTTT
NA	NA	TRBV2	TRBJ1-5	CASSESEVEHQPQHF	TGTGCCAGCAGTGAAAGTGAAGTAGAGCATCAGCCCCAGCATTTT
NA	NA	TRBV3-1/TRBV3-2	TRBJ2-1	CASSQGTGGHIEQFF	TGTGCCAGCAGCCAAGGGACGGGGGGCCATATTGAGCAGTTCTTC